The 27 T cell receptor beta chains below were found in one sample sequenced in a study of cytomegalovirus exposure and HLA in healthy donors. The primer mix had 60 Vbeta and 13 Jbeta primers. The method was immunoSEQ multiplex PCR; TCRdb's version includes in-frame clones alone and lacks a portion of them. The sample shows 120,000 or so clones, over 70% of them seen only once. Material: PBMCs. These receptors came from a woman aged 45-65 years in good health and CMV-seropositive.

The chain uses TRBV6-5 and TRBJ2-2; 11 bases map to TRBD1. Germline CDR1 MNHEY, CDR2 SVGAGI. J lost 7 bases, V lost 8 bases, and 9 bases had no gene match. The CDR3 is 15 residues long. CDR3 nucleotide sequence: TGTGCCAGCCGAACCGGGACAGGGGGTTTCGGGGAGCTGTTTTTT. It codes for CASRTGTGGFGELFF.

The rearrangement joins TRBV13 to TRBJ2-3, with TRBD2 matching 8 bases. The J segment lost 2 bases and the V segment lost 7 bases, leaving 14 bases of the junction unmatched. This CDR3 is built from 17 residues. The V gene's germline CDR1 is PRHDT and CDR2 FYEKMQ (reference sequence). CDR3 loop: CASTPRSGSGFTDTQYF. The CDR3 nucleotides are TGTGCCAGCACCCCTCGGAGCGGGAGTGGGTTCACAGATACGCAGTATTTT.

The chain uses TRBV15 and TRBJ1-3; a weak D match, TRBD1 (5 bases). V was shortened by 0 bases and J by 0 bases, with 15 bases between the two germline ends. Germline V CDR1 and CDR2: LNHNV, YYDKDF (reference sequence). The CDR3 is 18 amino acids. Here the CDR3 reads CATSRDLGALSSGNTIYF. The CDR3 bases are TGTGCCACCAGCAGAGATCTTGGGGCCCTGAGCTCTGGAAACACCATATATTTT.

In this sample, this clone turned up a few times. At one end, the junction sequence differs from germline, possibly due to a read error. The rearrangement links TRBV7-7 to TRBJ2-5; D perhaps matches TRBD2 (7 bases). The germline CDR1 and CDR2 sequences are SSHAT and FNYEAQ (reference sequence). The CDR3 has 15 amino acids. Here the CDR3 DNA reads TGTGCTAGCAGCTCCTTAAGGGGGGGGCCCGAGACCCAGTACTTC. Residues: CASSSLRGGPETQYF.

This clone was seen more than once but under ten times. Relative to the germline gene, one junction end is altered; a read error may explain this. CDR3 DNA: TGCAGCGTTGGACTAGCGGGATCTGCGATCTTC. This sequence encodes CSVGLAGSAIF. The chain joins TRBV29-1 to TRBJ2-1; 11 nucleotides agree with TRBD2. Germline V CDR1 and CDR2: SQVTM, ANQGSEA. The CDR3 sequence is 11 residues long.

J is TRBJ1-1 and V is TRBV19, with 7 bases aligning to TRBD1. The V segment lost 7 bases and the J segment 0 bases; nucleotides outside the gene matches: 8. Germline assignment: CDR1 LNHDA and CDR2 SQIVND (reference sequence). This CDR3 contains 15 residues. CDR3 in amino acids: CASNAGQLMNTEAFF. As DNA, the CDR3 is TGTGCCAGTAATGCGGGACAGCTTATGAACACTGAAGCTTTCTTT.

V and J are TRBV7-2 and TRBJ2-3, with a possible D match to TRBD2 (6 bases). This CDR3 has 14 amino acids. Per germline, CDR1 SGHTA and CDR2 FQGNSA. Trimming removed 5 bases at V and 7 bases at J, with 16 bases between. CDR3 loop: CASSPGLPGYTQYF. The CDR3 DNA is TGTGCCAGCAGCCCCGGACTACCTGGGTATACGCAGTATTTT.

The genes are TRBV18 and TRBJ2-7; no clear D. The length of the CDR3 is 14 residues. Trimming removed 2 bases from V and 3 bases from J, with 11 bases in between. CDR1 KGHSH and CDR2 LQKENI come from the germline V gene. The CDR3 DNA follows: TGTGCCAGCTCACCAGCTGGGCCGGTCTACGAGCAGTACTTC. Translation gives CASSPAGPVYEQYF.

The chain recombines TRBV7-9 with TRBJ2-2; TRBD2 aligns across 13 bases. The V gene's germline CDR1 is SEHNR and CDR2 FQNEAQ (reference sequence). The CDR3 runs to 18 residues. Trimming took 4 bases from V and 5 from J; bases not matched to a gene: 10. In nucleotides, the CDR3 is TGTGCCAGCAGCTCGGAGCCGGGACTAGCGGGATGGACCGGGGAGCTGTTTTTT. This codes for CASSSEPGLAGWTGELFF.

V gene TRBV2 combines with J gene TRBJ2-5; possibly TRBD1 for D (6 bases). From germline, CDR1 is SNHLY and CDR2 FYNNEI. V dropped 6 bases and J dropped 3 bases, with 11 bases sitting between them. The CDR3 has 13 residues. This CDR3 is CASSRDTEETQYF. The CDR3 coding sequence is TGTGCCAGCAGCAGGGACACCGAAGAGACCCAGTACTTC.

The chain recombines TRBV5-1 with TRBJ2-7; the D gene is possibly TRBD1 (5 bases). V shed 0 bases and J shed 4 bases, with 5 bases lying between them. Looked up from germline, CDR1 is SGHRS and CDR2 is YFSETQ. The CDR3 spans 12 residues. CDR3 region: CASSLEGYEQYF. CDR3 bases: TGCGCCAGCAGCTTGGAGGGGTACGAGCAGTACTTC. The full variable domain, completed using reference TRBV5-1 and TRBJ2-7, is KAGVTQTPRYLIKTRGQQVTLSCSPISGHRSVSWYQQTPGQGLQFLFEYFSETQRNKGNFPGRFSGRQFSNSRSEMNVSTLELGDSALYLCASSLEGYEQYFGPGTRLTVT.

V gene TRBV6-6 combines with J gene TRBJ1-2, with D uncertain. Germline assignment: CDR1 MNHNY and CDR2 SVGAGI (reference sequence). CDR3 length: 12 amino acids. V lost 7 bases and J lost 8, with 14 bases in between. The CDR3 protein is CASNAGASGYTF. The CDR3 nucleotides read TGTGCCAGCAATGCAGGTGCTTCGGGCTACACCTTC.

The rearrangement links TRBV6-5 to TRBJ2-1; 7 bases agree with TRBD2. Trimming at V came to 2 bases and at J to 8 bases, leaving 6 bases not matched to a gene. The CDR3 sequence is 14 residues long. Per the germline V gene, CDR1 is MNHEY and CDR2 is SVGAGI. DNA for the CDR3: TGTGCCAGCAGTTACGGTGGACGGGAGGATGAGCAGTTCTTC. Encoded protein: CASSYGGREDEQFF.

This chain connects TRBV11-2 to TRBJ1-1, with D possibly being TRBD1 (5 bases). The germline V gene has CDR1 SGHAT and CDR2 FQNNGV. This CDR3 contains 14 residues. Between the trimmed V and J ends, which lost 5 bases and 3 bases, there was a span of 13 bases. The CDR3 loop reads CASSHIQGDTEAFF. CDR3 DNA sequence: TGTGCCAGCAGCCACATTCAGGGTGACACTGAAGCTTTCTTT. Together with reference TRBV11-2 and TRBJ1-1, the CDR3 gives the full variable domain: EAGVAQSPRYKIIEKRQSVAFWCNPISGHATLYWYQQILGQGPKLLIQFQNNGVVDDSQLPKDRFSAERLKGVDSTLKIQPAKLEDSAVYLCASSHIQGDTEAFFGQGTRLTVV.

V is TRBV11-2 and J is TRBJ2-7; 9 bases match TRBD2. CDR3 length equals 15 residues. The junction had 4 bases not matched to a gene; V was cut back by 3 bases and J by 1 base. Germline CDR1 reads SGHAT; CDR2 reads FQNNGV. The CDR3 nucleotides are TGTGCCAGCAGCTTCCTAGCGGGAACTTCCTACGAGCAGTACTTC. Translation: CASSFLAGTSYEQYF. Full variable domain (outside the CDR3, taken from reference TRBV11-2 and TRBJ2-7): EAGVAQSPRYKIIEKRQSVAFWCNPISGHATLYWYQQILGQGPKLLIQFQNNGVVDDSQLPKDRFSAERLKGVDSTLKIQPAKLEDSAVYLCASSFLAGTSYEQYFGPGTRLTVT.

The chain is built from TRBV5-4 and TRBJ2-2; maybe TRBD2 (6 bases). Trimming removed 3 bases at V and 0 bases at J, with 15 bases between. Per germline, CDR1 SGHNT and CDR2 YYREEE (reference sequence). This CDR3 region has 17 residues. As DNA, the CDR3 is TGTGCCAGCAGCTCCCCCGGGAGAGACGCGAACACCGGGGAGCTGTTTTTT. Amino acids: CASSSPGRDANTGELFF.

About this clone: An end of the junction does not agree with germline; a read error may underlie this. The chain couples TRBV7-9 to TRBJ2-7, with TRBD1 as a possible D gene (5 bases). The germline gives CDR1 SEHNR, CDR2 FQNEAQ (reference sequence). CDR3 length: 14 amino acids. The CDR3 DNA follows: TGTTCCAGCAGCTTTAAGGGGTCCCCTAGGGAGCAGTACTTC. It encodes CSSSFKGSPREQYF.

The chain links TRBV29-1 to TRBJ1-1; D might be TRBD1 (6 bases). The CDR3 loop spans 13 amino acids. Per germline, CDR1 SQVTM and CDR2 ANQGSEA. Trimming stripped 2 bases from V and 1 base from J, with 8 bases between. CDR3 bases: TGCAGCGTTGAATTGACAGGGAACACTGAAGCTTTCTTT. It encodes CSVELTGNTEAFF.

V is TRBV18 and J is TRBJ2-2; a weak D match, TRBD2 (5 bases). V was trimmed by 0 bases and J by 6 bases, leaving 5 bases between them. The V gene's germline CDR1 is KGHSH and CDR2 LQKENI. The CDR3 has 13 residues. Here the CDR3 DNA reads TGTGCCAGCTCACCACCGAGGGCCGGGGAGCTGTTTTTT. Protein: CASSPPRAGELFF. Variable domain in full (rest from reference TRBV18 and TRBJ2-2): NAGVMQNPRHLVRRRGQEARLRCSPMKGHSHVYWYRQLPEEGLKFMVYLQKENIIDESGMPKERFSAEFPKEGPSILRIQQVVRGDSAAYFCASSPPRAGELFFGEGSRLTVL.

CDR3 protein: CATSRGTVKQNTIYF. DNA of the CDR3: TGTGCCACCAGCAGAGGGACAGTAAAACAAAACACCATATATTTT. The J gene is TRBJ1-3, the V gene TRBV15; TRBD1 is a possible D gene (6 bases). Trimming removed 1 base from V and 6 bases from J, with 13 bases in between. CDR1 LNHNV and CDR2 YYDKDF come from the germline V gene (reference sequence). This CDR3 is 15 amino acids long.

The chain recombines TRBV6-5 with TRBJ2-5; 10 bases map to TRBD1. The CDR3 consists of 15 residues. CDR1 and CDR2 (germline): MNHEY, SVGAGI. With 3 bases clipped from V and 1 base from J, the junction kept 2 bases outside the gene matches. DNA for the CDR3: TGTGCCAGCAGTTATAGGGACAGGGGCCAAGAGACCCAGTACTTC. It codes for CASSYRDRGQETQYF.

The J gene is TRBJ1-1, the V gene TRBV10-1; 7 positions agree with TRBD1. This CDR3 is built from 15 residues. Germline CDR1 reads WNHNN; CDR2 reads SYGVQD (reference sequence). V lost 5 bases to trimming and J lost 8 bases; unmatched junction nucleotides: 14. The chain's CDR3 is CASSPFETTGEEAFF. The CDR3 DNA reads TGCGCCAGCAGTCCATTCGAAACTACAGGGGAAGAAGCTTTCTTT.

This rearrangement joins TRBV9 to TRBJ2-2, with 13 bases fitting TRBD2. Trimming removed 4 bases from V and 4 bases from J; junction bases left unmatched: 7. The CDR3 has 17 residues. Germline V gene data show CDR1 as SGDLS and CDR2 as YYNGEE. The CDR3 nucleotides read TGTGCCAGCAGCCCCCGGACTAGCGGGAGAAGCACCGGGGAGCTGTTTTTT. Its protein product is CASSPRTSGRSTGELFF.

The chain carries TRBV4-3 and TRBJ2-5; 8 positions match TRBD2. V gave up 4 bases and J gave up 4 bases; unmatched junction bases: 14. This CDR3 spans 17 amino acids. Germline lookup yields CDR1 LGHNA and CDR2 YSLEER. For the CDR3, the DNA is TGCGCCAGCAGCCCCGTATCCCGGGGGGGGGCCGGAGAGACCCAGTACTTC. This codes for CASSPVSRGGAGETQYF.

This rearrangement joins TRBV4-3 to TRBJ1-1, with TRBD1 as a possible D gene (5 bases). CDR3 length: 12 amino acids. The germline CDR1 and CDR2 sequences are LGHNA and YSLEER. V was clipped by 0 bases and J by 11 bases, with 10 bases between them. The CDR3 loop is CASSQDRVHAFF. Here the CDR3 DNA reads TGCGCCAGCAGCCAAGACAGGGTACACGCTTTCTTT.

The chain employs TRBV10-3 and TRBJ1-2; possibly TRBD1 for D (6 bases). CDR1 is ENHRY and CDR2 is SYGVKD in the germline V gene. The CDR3 loop spans 13 amino acids. Trimming removed 6 bases at V and 4 bases at J, with 12 bases between. The CDR3 loop reads CAISETGVYGYTF. The CDR3 DNA reads TGTGCCATCAGCGAGACAGGAGTCTATGGCTACACCTTC.

The chain joins TRBV5-4 to TRBJ2-6, with 13 bases lining up with TRBD2. CDR1 SGHNT and CDR2 YYREEE come from the germline V gene (reference sequence). V was clipped by 3 bases and J by 0 bases; unmatched bases: 0. CDR3 length: 17 amino acids. The CDR3 sequence: CASSWTSGSSGANVLTF. The CDR3 nucleotides are TGTGCCAGCAGCTGGACTAGCGGGAGCTCTGGGGCCAACGTCCTGACTTTC.